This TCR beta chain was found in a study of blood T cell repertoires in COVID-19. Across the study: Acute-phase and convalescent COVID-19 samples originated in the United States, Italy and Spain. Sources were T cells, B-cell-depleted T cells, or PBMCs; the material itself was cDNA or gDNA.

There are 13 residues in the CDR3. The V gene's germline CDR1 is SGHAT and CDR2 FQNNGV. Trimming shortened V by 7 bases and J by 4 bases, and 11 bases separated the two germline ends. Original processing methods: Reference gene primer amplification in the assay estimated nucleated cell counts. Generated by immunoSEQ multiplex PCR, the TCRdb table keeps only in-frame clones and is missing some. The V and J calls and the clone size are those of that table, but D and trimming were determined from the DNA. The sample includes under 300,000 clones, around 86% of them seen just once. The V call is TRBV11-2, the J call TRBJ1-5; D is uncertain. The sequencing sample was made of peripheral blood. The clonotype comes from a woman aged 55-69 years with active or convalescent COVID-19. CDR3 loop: CASTPAGNQPQHF. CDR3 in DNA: TGTGCCAGCACCCCGGCCGGGAATCAGCCCCAGCATTTT.